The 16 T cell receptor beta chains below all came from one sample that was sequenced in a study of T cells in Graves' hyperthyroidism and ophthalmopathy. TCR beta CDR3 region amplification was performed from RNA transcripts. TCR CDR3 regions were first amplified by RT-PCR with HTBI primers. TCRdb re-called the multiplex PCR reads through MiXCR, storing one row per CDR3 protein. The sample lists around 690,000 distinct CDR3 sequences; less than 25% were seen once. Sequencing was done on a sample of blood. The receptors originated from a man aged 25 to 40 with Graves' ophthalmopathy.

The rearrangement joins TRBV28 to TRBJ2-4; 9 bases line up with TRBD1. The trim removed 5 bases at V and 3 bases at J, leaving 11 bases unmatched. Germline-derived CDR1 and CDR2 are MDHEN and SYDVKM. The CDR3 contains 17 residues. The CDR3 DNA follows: TGTGCCAGCAGTACGATAACAGGGGGCGCAGGCAAAAACATTCAGTACTTC. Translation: CASSTITGGAGKNIQYF.

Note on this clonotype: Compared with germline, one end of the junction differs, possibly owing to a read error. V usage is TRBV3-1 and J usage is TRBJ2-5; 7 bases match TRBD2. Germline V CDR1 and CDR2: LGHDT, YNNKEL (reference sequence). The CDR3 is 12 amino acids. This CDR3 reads CASSLLGVAGHF. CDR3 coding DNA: TGTGCCAGCAGCCTGCTTGGGGTAGCGGGCCACTTC.

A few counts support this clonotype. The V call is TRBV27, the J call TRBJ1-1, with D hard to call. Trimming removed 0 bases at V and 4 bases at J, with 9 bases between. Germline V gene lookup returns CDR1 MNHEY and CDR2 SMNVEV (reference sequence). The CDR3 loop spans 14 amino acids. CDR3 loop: CASSLSSGSTEAFF. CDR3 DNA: TGTGCCAGCAGTTTATCAAGTGGTAGCACTGAAGCTTTCTTT.

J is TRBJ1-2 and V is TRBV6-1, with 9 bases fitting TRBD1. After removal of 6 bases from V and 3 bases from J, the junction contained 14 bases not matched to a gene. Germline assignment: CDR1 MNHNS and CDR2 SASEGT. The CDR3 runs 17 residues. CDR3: CASRGLEQGASDYGYTF. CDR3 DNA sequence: TGTGCCAGCAGGGGCCTCGAACAGGGGGCAAGCGACTATGGCTACACCTTC.

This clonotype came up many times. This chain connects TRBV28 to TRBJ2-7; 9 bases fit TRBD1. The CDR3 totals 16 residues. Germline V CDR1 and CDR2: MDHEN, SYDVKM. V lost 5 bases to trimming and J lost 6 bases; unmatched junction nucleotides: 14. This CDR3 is CASSEPTGTGFAEQYF. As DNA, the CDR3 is TGTGCCAGCAGTGAACCGACCGGGACAGGGTTTGCCGAGCAGTACTTC.

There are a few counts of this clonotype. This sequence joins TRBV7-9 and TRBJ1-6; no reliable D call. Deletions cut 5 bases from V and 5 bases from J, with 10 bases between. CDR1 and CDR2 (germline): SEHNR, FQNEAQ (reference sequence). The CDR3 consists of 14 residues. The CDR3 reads CASSGDTNNSPLHF. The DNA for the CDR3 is TGTGCCAGCAGCGGAGACACGAATAATTCACCCCTCCACTTT.

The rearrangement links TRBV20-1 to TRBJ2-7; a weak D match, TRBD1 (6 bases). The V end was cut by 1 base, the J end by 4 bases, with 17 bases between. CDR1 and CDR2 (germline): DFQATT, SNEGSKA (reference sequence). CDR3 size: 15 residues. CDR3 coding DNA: TGCAGTGCTAGAGGGGGCAGGGACAAACCATACGAGCAGTACTTC. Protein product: CSARGGRDKPYEQYF.

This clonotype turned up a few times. CDR3: CASSSASGSLLLGELFF. CDR3 bases: TGTGCCAGCAGTTCAGCTAGCGGGAGTCTTCTTCTCGGGGAGCTGTTTTTT. This chain joins TRBV7-9 and TRBJ2-2; 10 bases fit TRBD2. The CDR3 extends over 17 amino acids. Germline lookup yields CDR1 SEHNR and CDR2 FQNEAQ (reference sequence). Trimming at V came to 6 bases and at J to 7 bases, leaving 14 bases not matched to a gene.

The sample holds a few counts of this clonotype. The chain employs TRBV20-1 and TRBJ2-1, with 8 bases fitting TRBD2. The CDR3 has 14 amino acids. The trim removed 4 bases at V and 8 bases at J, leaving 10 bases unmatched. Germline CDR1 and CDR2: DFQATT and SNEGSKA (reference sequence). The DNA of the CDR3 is TGCAGTGCTACTAGCGGGCCGCCCAGGGATGAGCAGTTCTTC. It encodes CSATSGPPRDEQFF.

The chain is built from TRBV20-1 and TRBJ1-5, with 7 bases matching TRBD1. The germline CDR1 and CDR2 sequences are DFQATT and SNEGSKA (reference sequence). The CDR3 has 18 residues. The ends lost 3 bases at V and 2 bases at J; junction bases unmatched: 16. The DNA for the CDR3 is TGCAGTGCTAGCTCGATAGGACAGGTCGTCCAGGGCAATCAGCCCCAGCATTTT. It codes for CSASSIGQVVQGNQPQHF.

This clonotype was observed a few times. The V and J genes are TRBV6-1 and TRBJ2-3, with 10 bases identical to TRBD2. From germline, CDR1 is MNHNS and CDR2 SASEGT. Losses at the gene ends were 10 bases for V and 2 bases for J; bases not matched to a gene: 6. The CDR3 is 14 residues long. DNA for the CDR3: TGTGCCATCAAGCGGGAGGGCAACACAGATACGCAGTATTTT. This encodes CAIKREGNTDTQYF.

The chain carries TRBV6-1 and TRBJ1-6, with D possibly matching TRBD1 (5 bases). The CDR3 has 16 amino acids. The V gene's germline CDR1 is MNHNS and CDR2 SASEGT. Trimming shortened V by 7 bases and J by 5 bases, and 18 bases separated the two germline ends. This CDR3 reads CASTKRGRRDNSPLHF. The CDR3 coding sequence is TGTGCCAGCACAAAACGGGGCAGGAGGGATAATTCACCCCTCCACTTT.

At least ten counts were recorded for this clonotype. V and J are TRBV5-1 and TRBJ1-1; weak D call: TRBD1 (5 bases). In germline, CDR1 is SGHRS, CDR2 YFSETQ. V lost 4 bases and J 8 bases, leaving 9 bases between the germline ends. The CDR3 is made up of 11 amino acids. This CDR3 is CASSGGKEAFF. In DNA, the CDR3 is TGCGCCAGCAGCGGGGGGAAAGAAGCTTTCTTT.

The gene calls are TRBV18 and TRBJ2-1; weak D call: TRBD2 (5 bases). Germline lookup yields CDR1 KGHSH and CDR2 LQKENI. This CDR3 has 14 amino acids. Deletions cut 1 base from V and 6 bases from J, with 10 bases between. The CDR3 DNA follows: TGTGCCAGCTCACCACAACTAGGGCGCAATGAGCAGTTCTTC. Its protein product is CASSPQLGRNEQFF. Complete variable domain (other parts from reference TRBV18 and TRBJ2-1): NAGVMQNPRHLVRRRGQEARLRCSPMKGHSHVYWYRQLPEEGLKFMVYLQKENIIDESGMPKERFSAEFPKEGPSILRIQQVVRGDSAAYFCASSPQLGRNEQFFGPGTRLTVL.

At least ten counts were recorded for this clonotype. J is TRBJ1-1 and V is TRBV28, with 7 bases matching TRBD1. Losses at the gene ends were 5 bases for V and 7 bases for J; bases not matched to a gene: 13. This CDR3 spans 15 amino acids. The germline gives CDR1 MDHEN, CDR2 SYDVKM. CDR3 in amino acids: CASSGRGRGYIEAFF. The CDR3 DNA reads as TGTGCCAGCAGTGGGAGGGGGCGCGGATACATTGAAGCTTTCTTT.

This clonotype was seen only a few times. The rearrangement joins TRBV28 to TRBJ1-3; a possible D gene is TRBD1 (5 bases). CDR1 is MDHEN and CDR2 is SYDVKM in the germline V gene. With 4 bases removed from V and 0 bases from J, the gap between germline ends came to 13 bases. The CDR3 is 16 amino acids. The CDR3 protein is CASSSAQGPSGNTIYF. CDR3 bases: TGTGCCAGCAGTTCAGCCCAGGGCCCCTCTGGAAACACCATATATTTT.